This passage covers 9 T cell receptor beta chains from one sample sequenced in a study of cytomegalovirus exposure and HLA in healthy donors. Only in-frame clones appear in the TCRdb table, and some are missing; sequencing was by immunoSEQ multiplex PCR. The table lists roughly 150,000 clones, approximately 86% of them singletons. Sequencing input: PBMCs. All receptors derive from a man aged 18 to 29 in good health and CMV-seropositive.

The chain carries TRBV7-8 and TRBJ2-7; D gene unclear. CDR3 length: 14 residues. Germline assignment: CDR1 SGHVS and CDR2 FQNEAQ. The V end was cut by 1 base, the J end by 3 bases, with 10 bases between. CDR3 amino acids: CASSLVDTVYEQYF. The CDR3 DNA sequence: TGTGCCAGCAGCTTAGTCGACACTGTCTACGAGCAGTACTTC.

The chain links TRBV18 to TRBJ1-4; no firm D call. The germline V and J ends were trimmed by 5 bases and 0 bases, with 10 bases remaining between them. The CDR3 is 15 residues long. Germline loops: CDR1 KGHSH, CDR2 LQKENI. In DNA, the CDR3 is TGTGCCAGCTCATACCAGACTGCAACTAATGAAAAACTGTTTTTT. Its translation is CASSYQTATNEKLFF.

This clone appeared once. The gene calls are TRBV6-4 and TRBJ2-3, with a tentative D call TRBD1 (5 bases). Germline CDR1 and CDR2: MRHNA and SNTAGT. The CDR3 is 15 residues long. Trimming left V 0 bases short and J 6 bases short, with 13 bases between. Written as DNA, the CDR3 is TGTGCCAGCAGTGACTCAAGGGGAACTATTGATACGCAGTATTTT. Its protein product is CASSDSRGTIDTQYF.

This chain joins TRBV2 and TRBJ2-3; D remains unclear. CDR1 and CDR2 (germline): SNHLY, FYNNEI. The length of the CDR3 is 16 residues. V was clipped by 4 bases and J by 0 bases, with 14 bases between them. In DNA form, the CDR3 reads TGTGCCAGCAGTGGGCCCCGTTCGAGGAGCACAGATACGCAGTATTTT. Its protein product is CASSGPRSRSTDTQYF.

The gene calls are TRBV5-1 and TRBJ2-5; D gene uncertain. Germline CDR1 and CDR2: SGHRS and YFSETQ. The V and J ends lost 3 bases and 5 bases respectively, with 14 bases between them. This CDR3 has 14 residues. The DNA of the CDR3 is TGCGCCAGCAGCTATAGCAGCCTGAGGGAGACCCAGTACTTC. This gives the protein CASSYSSLRETQYF.

The CDR3 DNA follows: TGTGCCAGCAGCGTTACTAGCGGAGCTTACACAGATACGCAGTATTTT. Protein sequence: CASSVTSGAYTDTQYF. The V and J genes are TRBV7-8 and TRBJ2-3; 8 bases map to TRBD2. J was trimmed by 2 bases and V by 5 bases; bases with no gene match: 9. This CDR3 is 16 amino acids long. Germline CDR1 is SGHVS and CDR2 is FQNEAQ. Combining the CDR3 with reference TRBV7-8 and TRBJ2-3 gives the whole variable domain GAGVSQSPRYKVAKRGQDVALRCDPISGHVSLFWYQQALGQGPEFLTYFQNEAQLDKSGLPSDRFFAERPEGSVSTLKIQRTQQEDSAVYLCASSVTSGAYTDTQYFGPGTRLTVL.

In its sample, this clone was seen once. The chain has TRBV11-2 and TRBJ1-1, with 9 bases that match TRBD1. CDR3 length equals 17 residues. Unmatched junction bases numbered 9, after V lost 4 bases and J lost 0 bases. Germline CDR1 and CDR2: SGHAT and FQNNGV. In DNA, the CDR3 is TGTGCCAGCAGCTCCACAGGGGGCGGACGGATGAACACTGAAGCTTTCTTT. It encodes CASSSTGGGRMNTEAFF.

V usage is TRBV11-2 and J usage is TRBJ2-7, with 7 bases lining up with TRBD1. The junction had 13 bases not matched to a gene; V was cut back by 5 bases and J by 6 bases. The CDR3 loop spans 15 amino acids. CDR1 is SGHAT and CDR2 is FQNNGV in the germline V gene. The CDR3 nucleotides are TGTGCCAGCAGCACCCACTGGGCAGGGGGTGGCGAGCAGTACTTC. Translating it yields CASSTHWAGGGEQYF.

V gene TRBV18 combines with J gene TRBJ1-1; 7 bases are a match to TRBD1. Trimming took 5 bases from V and 5 from J; bases not matched to a gene: 8. CDR3 length: 14 residues. The germline gives CDR1 KGHSH, CDR2 LQKENI. The chain's CDR3 is CASSDGQVLTEAFF. The CDR3 DNA sequence: TGTGCCAGCTCAGACGGACAGGTGTTGACTGAAGCTTTCTTT. Combining the CDR3 with reference TRBV18 and TRBJ1-1 gives the whole variable domain NAGVMQNPRHLVRRRGQEARLRCSPMKGHSHVYWYRQLPEEGLKFMVYLQKENIIDESGMPKERFSAEFPKEGPSILRIQQVVRGDSAAYFCASSDGQVLTEAFFGQGTRLTVV.